The entry below describes one TCR beta chain. Its antigen is as yet unknown. The entry originates in a study of T cell responses to AZD1222 COVID-19 vaccine. Study observations and caveats: Unmutated regions of variants are reportedly targeted by nearly half of spike-specific TCRs. Researchers report vaccine-associated CD4 TCRs spanning spike, with dominance at 160-218 and 743-854. Scientists sampled the repertoires only once the peak T cell response had passed.

Produced via immunoSEQ multiplex PCR; TCRdb's table is partial and in-frame only. Seen here are 70,000 to 95,000 clones, more than 75% observed once, and the top ten hold less than 25%. V gave up 7 bases and J gave up 1 base, with 15 bases separating them. Germline-derived CDR1 and CDR2 are MNHEY and SMNVEV (reference sequence). The CDR3 has 15 amino acids. The TCR sequence derives from an adult in good health. This specimen was peripheral blood, taken on day 0 of AZD1222 vaccination. V usage is TRBV27 and J usage is TRBJ2-3; a weak D match, TRBD2 (5 bases). The CDR3 spells CASTQGGPGTDTQYF. The CDR3 nucleotides are TGTGCCAGCACCCAAGGAGGACCCGGCACAGATACGCAGTATTTT.